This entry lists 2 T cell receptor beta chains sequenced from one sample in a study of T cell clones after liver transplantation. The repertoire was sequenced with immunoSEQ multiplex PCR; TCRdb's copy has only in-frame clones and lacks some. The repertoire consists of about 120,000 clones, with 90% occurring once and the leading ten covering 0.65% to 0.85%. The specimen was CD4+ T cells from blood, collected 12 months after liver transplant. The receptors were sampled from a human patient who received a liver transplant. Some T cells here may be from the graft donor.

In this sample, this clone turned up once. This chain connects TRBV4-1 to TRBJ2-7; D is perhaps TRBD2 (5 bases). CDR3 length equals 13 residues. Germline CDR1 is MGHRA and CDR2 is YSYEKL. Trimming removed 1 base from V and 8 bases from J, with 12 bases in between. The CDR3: CASSQGPEGKQYF. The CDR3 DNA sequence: TGCGCCAGCAGCCAAGGGCCCGAGGGAAAGCAGTACTTC.

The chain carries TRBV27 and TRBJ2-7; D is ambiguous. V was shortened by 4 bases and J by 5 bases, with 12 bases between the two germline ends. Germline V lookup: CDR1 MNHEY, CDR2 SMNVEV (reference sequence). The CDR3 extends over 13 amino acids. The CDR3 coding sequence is TGTGCCAGCAGTTCCCGCGAAAGACACGAGCAGTACTTC. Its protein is CASSSRERHEQYF.